The rows below give T cell receptor beta chains drawn from one sample of a study of blood T cells in healthy people across ages. TCRdb analysed the 5' RACE reads with MiXCR anew, one entry per CDR3 protein. This table has about a million distinct CDR3 sequences, under 50% appearing once. Material: blood. These receptors all come from a man aged 30 to 45 in good health. Each CDR3 is given with its conserved first and last residue. The D gene is left open where the match is weak. The size of a clone is reported for some rows only, either as once, few or many, or as a class for expanded clones.

>TRBD1|-|TRBV4-1|TRBJ2-1|16
TGCGCCAGCAGCCCCTCCCGGGACAGCTCCTACAATGAGCAGTTCTTC
CASSPSRDSSYNEQFF
>-|-|TRBV28|TRBJ2-4|16
TGTGCCAGCGGGGCTCTGACGGTCTTAGCCAAAAACATTCAGTACTTC
CASGALTVLAKNIQYF
>TRBD2|once|TRBV9|TRBJ2-3|16
TGTGCCAGCAGCCCTACGGATGGGGGGGGCACAGATACGCAGTATTTT
CASSPTDGGGTDTQYF
>-|few|TRBV6-6|TRBJ2-5|16
TGTGCCAGCAGTTACTGGCTCGGGGGCACAAAAGAGACCCAGTACTTC
CASSYWLGGTKETQYF
>TRBD1|-|TRBV6-5|TRBJ2-7|15
TGTGCCAGCAGTTACACAGAGGGGGCCTCCTACGAGCAGTACTTC
CASSYTEGASYEQYF
>-|many|TRBV27|TRBJ2-5|13
TGTGCCAGCAGTTCCGGACGACAAGAGACCCAGTACTTC
CASSSGRQETQYF
>-|-|TRBV6-6|TRBJ1-1|14
TGTGCCAGCAACCCGCCGGGTGGGACGACTGGAGCTTTCTTT
CASNPPGGTTGAFF
>-|-|TRBV10-3|TRBJ1-2|12
TGTGCCATCAGTGAGGACGGATATGGCTACACCTTC
CAISEDGYGYTF
>TRBD1|-|TRBV20-1|TRBJ2-7|13
TGCAGTGCTAATCAGGGGGCATATTACGAGCAGTACTTC
CSANQGAYYEQYF
>-|-|TRBV27|TRBJ2-7|16
TGTGCCAGCAGTTTTTGGTCAGGGGCTTTCTCCTACGAGCAGTACTTC
CASSFWSGAFSYEQYF
>TRBD1|-|TRBV4-2|TRBJ1-1|17
TGTGCCAGCAGCCAAGCCGGGACAGGGAGGGTGAACACTGAAGCTTTCTTT
CASSQAGTGRVNTEAFF
>-|-|TRBV14|TRBJ1-1|12
TGTGCCAGCAGCCAAGATGGGGAAGAAGCTTTCTTT
CASSQDGEEAFF
>-|few|TRBV15|TRBJ1-4|13
TGTGCCACCCGGGTGGGGGGAGAAGAAAAACTGTTTTTT
CATRVGGEEKLFF
>-|-|TRBV29-1|TRBJ2-1|14
TGCAGCGTTGAGGGACGCCTAAAACGCAATGAGCAGTTCTTC
CSVEGRLKRNEQFF
>TRBD2|few|TRBV20-1|TRBJ2-2|14
TGCAGTGCTGGCGGGGGGGCTAACACCGGGGAGCTGTTTTTT
CSAGGGANTGELFF
>-|-|TRBV12-3/TRBV12-4|TRBJ2-2|15
TGTGCCAGCGGCCGATTGGAGGTGAACACCGGGGAGCTGTTTTTT
CASGRLEVNTGELFF
>-|-|TRBV20-1|TRBJ2-7|15
TGCAGTGCACTAGCGGGGACAGGGGCTTCCTACGAGCAGTACTTC
CSALAGTGASYEQYF
>-|few|TRBV7-9|TRBJ1-6|13
TGTGCCAGCACCTTACTGGAGGGATCTCCCCTCCACTTT
CASTLLEGSPLHF
>-|few|TRBV11-1|TRBJ2-1|15
TGTGCCAGCAGCTTAGGGGGGCTAGCGGACAATGAGCAGTTCTTC
CASSLGGLADNEQFF
>-|-|TRBV20-1|TRBJ1-2|13
TGCAGTGCTAGAGAAACGACAGCCTATGGCTACACCTTC
CSARETTAYGYTF
>-|-|TRBV25-1|TRBJ1-4|16
TGTGCCAGCAGTGAATTGGGCGGATCAACTAATGAAAAACTGTTTTTT
CASSELGGSTNEKLFF
>-|few|TRBV2|TRBJ1-1|13
TGTGCCAGCAGTGATACCCTGGGCGCTGAAGCTTTCTTT
CASSDTLGAEAFF
>-|few|TRBV28|TRBJ2-7|12
TGTGCCAGCAGACCCCAGGGGTACGAGCAGTACTTC
CASRPQGYEQYF
>-|few|TRBV3-1|TRBJ2-7|15
TGTGCCAGCAGCCGGTCGGAAAGCAACTCCTACGAGCAGTACTTC
CASSRSESNSYEQYF
>TRBD1|-|TRBV12-3/TRBV12-4|TRBJ2-2|14
TGTGCCGGCAGCCGGACAGGGGGCACCGGGGAGCTGTTTTTT
CAGSRTGGTGELFF
>-|-|TRBV7-9|TRBJ2-5|15
TGTGCCAGCAGCTCCGGGACACTGGTCCAAGAGACCCAGTACTTC
CASSSGTLVQETQYF
>TRBD1|-|TRBV7-9|TRBJ1-4|17
TGTGCCAGCAGCTTCGGCCAGGGGGCGCTTTCAGGGGAAAAACTGTTTTTT
CASSFGQGALSGEKLFF
>-|few|TRBV20-1|TRBJ2-7|11
TGCAGTGTTAGACAGTCCTACGAGCAGTACTTC
CSVRQSYEQYF